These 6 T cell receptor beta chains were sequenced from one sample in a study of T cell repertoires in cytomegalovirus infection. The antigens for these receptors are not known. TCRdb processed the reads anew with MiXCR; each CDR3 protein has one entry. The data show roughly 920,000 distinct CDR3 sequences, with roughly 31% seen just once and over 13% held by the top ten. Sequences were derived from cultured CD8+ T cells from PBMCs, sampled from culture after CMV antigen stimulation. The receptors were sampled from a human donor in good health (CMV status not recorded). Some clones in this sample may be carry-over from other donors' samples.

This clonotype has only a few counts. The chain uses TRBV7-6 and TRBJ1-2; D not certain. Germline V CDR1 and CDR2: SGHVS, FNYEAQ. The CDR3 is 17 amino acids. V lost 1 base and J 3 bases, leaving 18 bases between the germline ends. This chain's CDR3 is CASSLGRWRSRDYGYTF. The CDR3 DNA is TGTGCCAGCAGCTTAGGACGCTGGCGTTCGCGGGACTATGGCTACACCTTC.

CDR3 nucleotide sequence: TGTGCCAGCAGTTTATCGACAGGGTGGGATCAGCCCCAGCATTTT. Its protein product is CASSLSTGWDQPQHF. This chain links TRBV27 with TRBJ1-5; 7 nucleotides align to TRBD1. Germline CDR1 is MNHEY and CDR2 is SMNVEV (reference sequence). This CDR3 is built from 15 residues. After removal of 0 bases from V and 5 bases from J, the junction contained 4 bases not matched to a gene.

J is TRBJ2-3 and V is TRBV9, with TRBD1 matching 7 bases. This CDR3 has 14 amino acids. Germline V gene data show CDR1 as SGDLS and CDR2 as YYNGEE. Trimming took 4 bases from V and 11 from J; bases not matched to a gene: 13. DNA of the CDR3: TGTGCCAGCAGCCCTTGGGACAGCTTAGAGCGGCAGTATTTT. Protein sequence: CASSPWDSLERQYF.

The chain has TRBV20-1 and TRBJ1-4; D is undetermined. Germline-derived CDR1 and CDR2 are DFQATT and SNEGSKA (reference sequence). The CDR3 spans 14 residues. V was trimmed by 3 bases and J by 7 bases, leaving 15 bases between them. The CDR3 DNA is TGCAGTGCTAGTGGCCCCCGGCTTTTTGAAAAACTGTTTTTT. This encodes CSASGPRLFEKLFF.

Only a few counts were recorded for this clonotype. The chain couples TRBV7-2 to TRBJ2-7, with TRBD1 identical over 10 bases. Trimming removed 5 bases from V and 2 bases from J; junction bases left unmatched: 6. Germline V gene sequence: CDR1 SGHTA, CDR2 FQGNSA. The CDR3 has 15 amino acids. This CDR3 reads CASSPGQGPTYEQYV. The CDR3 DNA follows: TGTGCCAGCAGCCCGGGACAGGGGCCAACCTACGAGCAGTACGTC.

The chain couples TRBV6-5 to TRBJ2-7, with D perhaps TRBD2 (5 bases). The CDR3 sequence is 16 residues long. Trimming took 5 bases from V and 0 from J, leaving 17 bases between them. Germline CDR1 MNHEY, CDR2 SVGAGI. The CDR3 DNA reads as TGTGCCAGCAGTATCGGTAGAGGGCAAATCTCCTACGAGCAGTACTTC. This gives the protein CASSIGRGQISYEQYF.